The T cell receptor (beta chain) under discussion was sequenced for a study of vaccination effects on CD4 cells after COVID-19 (dated by TCRdb to between 2021 and 2022). In terms of the full investigation: Two doses of either the BNT162b2 or the mRNA-1273 mRNA SARS-CoV-2 vaccine were administered to participants. In both COVID-19 convalescent patients and infection-naive vaccine recipients, the study compared SARS-CoV-2 spike-specific CD4+ TCR repertoires from before mRNA vaccination with those from after it. The full study included some 10 COVID-19 convalescent patients and a few SARS-CoV-2-naive healthy vaccine recipients. Cultures from other donors in the study were sequenced with the Oncomine TCR Beta short-read assay on an Illumina iSeq 100. Pre-vaccine samples from two convalescent patients were drawn 16 days and one week before the first dose, 142 and 148 days after COVID-19 diagnosis.

In the case of this clone: Its antigen target is currently unknown. One base away there is no much larger clone; base qualities are not given.

To identify antigen-specific CD4+ T cell clonotypes by their expansion, the ViraFEST assay first stimulated PBMC with viral peptide pools and then applied TCR sequencing. After more than 9 days of culture, CD4+ T cells were isolated with the EasySep CD4+ T cell isolation kit. PCR-confirmed SARS-CoV-2 infection had occurred in convalescent patients between March and December 2020, before the Alpha, Beta and Delta variants emerged in the United States. About 2 million PBMC per well were cultured in IMDM with 5% human AB serum, 10 IU/ml IL-2 and gentamicin, plus 10 ug/ml peptides. On days 3 and 7, half of the culture medium was replaced with fresh IL-2-containing medium. Unless noted otherwise, every peptide stimulation condition was grown in triplicate wells. Using Ficoll-Paque Plus gradient centrifugation, PBMC were separated from whole blood and then either used fresh or cryopreserved at -140C. The overlapping peptide pools covered the spike proteins of SARS-CoV-2 and of the common cold coronaviruses HCoV-NL63, HCoV-OC43 and HCoV-229E. The QIAamp micro DNA kit was used to extract genomic DNA from the cultured CD4+ T cells.

Libraries were constructed by the immunoSEQ multiplex PCR assay. DNA from the CD4+ T cells that had been cultured and isolated underwent TCR beta CDR3 sequencing. The paper's processing steps were these. The analysis removed non-productive TCR sequences, trimmed reads to the CDR3 region, and retained only CDR3s that were 7 or more amino acids long. The MANAFEST web app was used to pick out antigen-specific clonotypes by comparing their expansion in peptide wells with that in reference cultures. To be called positive, a clone needed expansion at FDR<0.05 compared with the reference and with all other wells, an odds ratio greater than 5, and a frequency greater than 0.1% in two replicate wells. A clonotype was defined as cross-reactive if the clonotype was significantly expanded both in SARS-CoV-2 spike wells and in at least one common cold coronavirus spike condition. CDR3 similarity was assessed by Levenshtein distance with the stringdist R package, and unrooted trees were built with ape in R 3.6.1. TCRdb retrieved this table from immuneACCESS and kept in-frame rearrangements only. Not all clones are present; in checked studies, unresolved V genes account for under half, and no reason is known for the remainder. The V and J calls and the clone size are those of that table, but D and trimming were determined from the DNA. This sample gives 24,000 or so clones in total; 65% to 80% of them show up just once. The ten most abundant clones make up about 19% of the sample.

The junction shows trimming of 4 bases on V and 0 bases on J, and the gene matches do not reach 12 bases of it. CDR1 and CDR2 (SGHDT, YYEEEE) derive from the germline V gene. From the cysteine up to the phenylalanine, the CDR3 has a length of 19 residues. The kept DNA is CDR3 alone, 57 bases in frame from the first base. Overall results and qualifications from the work: Limitations of the study were the small number of convalescent patients and the absence of early post-infection timepoints. Among convalescent patients, the spike-reactive repertoire after vaccination was made up mainly of new vaccine-induced clones that were largely distinct from the clones induced by infection. Marked clonal contraction was observed in both infection-induced and vaccine-induced clones at late post-vaccination timepoints, consistent with waning T cell responses.

Recombination joined TRBV5-6 with TRBJ1-6, and 8 bases in between align with TRBD1. This receptor was identified in a human donor who had a prior SARS-CoV-2 infection. The source was CD4+ T cells from PBMCs cultured with HCoV-NL63 spike peptides, collected before COVID-19 vaccination. The cell subset or site label here, explained by the study, means: HCoV-NL63 spike overlapping peptide pool stimulation. CDR3 sequence: CASSLGTGHRSSYNSPLHF. The sequenced DNA: TGTGCCAGCAGCCTGGGGACAGGACACCGTAGCTCCTATAATTCACCCCTCCACTTT.